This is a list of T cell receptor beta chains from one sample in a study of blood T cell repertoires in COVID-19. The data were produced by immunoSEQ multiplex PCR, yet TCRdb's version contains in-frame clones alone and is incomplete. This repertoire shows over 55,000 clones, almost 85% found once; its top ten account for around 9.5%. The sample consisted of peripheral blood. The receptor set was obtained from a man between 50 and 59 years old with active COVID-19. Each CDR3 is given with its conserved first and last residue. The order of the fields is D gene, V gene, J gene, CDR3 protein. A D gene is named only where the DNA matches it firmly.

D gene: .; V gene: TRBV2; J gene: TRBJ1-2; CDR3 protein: CASSPYYGYTF
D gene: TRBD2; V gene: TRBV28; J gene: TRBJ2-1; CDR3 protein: CASTRLAGAYNEQFF
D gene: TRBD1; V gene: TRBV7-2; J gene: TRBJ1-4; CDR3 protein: CASSWDREEKLFF
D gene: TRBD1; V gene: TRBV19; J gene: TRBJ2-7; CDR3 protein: CASSPSGTAFYEQYF
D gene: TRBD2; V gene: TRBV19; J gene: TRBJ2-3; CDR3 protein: CASSSTGTSMDTQYF
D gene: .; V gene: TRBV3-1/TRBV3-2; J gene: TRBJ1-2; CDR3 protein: CASSPDRLGYGYTF
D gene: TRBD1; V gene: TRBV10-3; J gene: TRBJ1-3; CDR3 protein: CATRTGRNTIYF
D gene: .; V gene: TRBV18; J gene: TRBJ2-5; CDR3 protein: CASSPPGGKETQYF
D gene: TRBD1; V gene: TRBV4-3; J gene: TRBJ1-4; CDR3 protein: CASSRGTVNEKLFF
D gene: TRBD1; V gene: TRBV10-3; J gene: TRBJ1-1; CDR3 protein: CAISEDRDRVEAFF
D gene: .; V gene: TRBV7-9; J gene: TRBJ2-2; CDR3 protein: CASSLVGLAVELFF
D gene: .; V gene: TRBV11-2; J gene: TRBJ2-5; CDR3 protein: CASSYFTSGETQYF
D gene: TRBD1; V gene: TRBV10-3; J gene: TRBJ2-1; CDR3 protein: CAISDEGGATNEQFF
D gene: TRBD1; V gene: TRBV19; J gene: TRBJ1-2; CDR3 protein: CASSIRTGNYGYTF
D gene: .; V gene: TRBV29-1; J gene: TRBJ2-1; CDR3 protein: CSVDGGLEPPSYNEQFF
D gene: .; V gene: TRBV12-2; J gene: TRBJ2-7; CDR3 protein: CASRSETYPSSYEQYF
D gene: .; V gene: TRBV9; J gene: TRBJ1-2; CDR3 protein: CASSVDGFGYTF
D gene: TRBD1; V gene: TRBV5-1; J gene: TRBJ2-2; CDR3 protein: CASSRGQGGTGELFF
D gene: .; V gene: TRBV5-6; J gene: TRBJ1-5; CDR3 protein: CASSLGGGERAQHF
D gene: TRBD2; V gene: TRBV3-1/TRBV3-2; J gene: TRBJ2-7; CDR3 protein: CASRRGFDGTSEGGEQYF
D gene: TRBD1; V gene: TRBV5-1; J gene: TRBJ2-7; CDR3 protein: CASSIRQGSYEQYF
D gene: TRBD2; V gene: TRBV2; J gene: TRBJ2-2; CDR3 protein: CASDGGGYGELFF
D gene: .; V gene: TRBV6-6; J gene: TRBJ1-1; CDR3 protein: CASSGGRVNTEAFF
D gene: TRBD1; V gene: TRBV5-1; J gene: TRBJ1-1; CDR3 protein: CASSLGILRGTEAFF
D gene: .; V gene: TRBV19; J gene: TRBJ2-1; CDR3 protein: CASSIPPYNEQFF
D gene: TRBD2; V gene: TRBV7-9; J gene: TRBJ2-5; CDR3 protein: CASSFRAGGEETQYF
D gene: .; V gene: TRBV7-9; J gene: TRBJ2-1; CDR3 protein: CASSRRREPPYNEQFF
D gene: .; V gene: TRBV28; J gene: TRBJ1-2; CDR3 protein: CASFGPNYGYTF
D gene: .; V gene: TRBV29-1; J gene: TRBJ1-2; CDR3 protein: CSVDRGANYGYTF
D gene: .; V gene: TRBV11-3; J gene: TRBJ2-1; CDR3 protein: CASSLDPRNEQFF
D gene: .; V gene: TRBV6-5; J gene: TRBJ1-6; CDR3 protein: CASSSFRDKGNSPLHF
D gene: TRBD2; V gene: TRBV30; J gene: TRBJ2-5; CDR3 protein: CAWSKGLSQETQYF
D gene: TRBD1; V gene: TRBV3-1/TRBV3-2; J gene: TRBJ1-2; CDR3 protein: CASSQAGTANYGYTF
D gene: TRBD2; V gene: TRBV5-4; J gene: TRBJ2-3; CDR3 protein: CASGGDTQYF
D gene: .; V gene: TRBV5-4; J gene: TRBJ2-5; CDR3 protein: CASSPSGGGYIQETQYF